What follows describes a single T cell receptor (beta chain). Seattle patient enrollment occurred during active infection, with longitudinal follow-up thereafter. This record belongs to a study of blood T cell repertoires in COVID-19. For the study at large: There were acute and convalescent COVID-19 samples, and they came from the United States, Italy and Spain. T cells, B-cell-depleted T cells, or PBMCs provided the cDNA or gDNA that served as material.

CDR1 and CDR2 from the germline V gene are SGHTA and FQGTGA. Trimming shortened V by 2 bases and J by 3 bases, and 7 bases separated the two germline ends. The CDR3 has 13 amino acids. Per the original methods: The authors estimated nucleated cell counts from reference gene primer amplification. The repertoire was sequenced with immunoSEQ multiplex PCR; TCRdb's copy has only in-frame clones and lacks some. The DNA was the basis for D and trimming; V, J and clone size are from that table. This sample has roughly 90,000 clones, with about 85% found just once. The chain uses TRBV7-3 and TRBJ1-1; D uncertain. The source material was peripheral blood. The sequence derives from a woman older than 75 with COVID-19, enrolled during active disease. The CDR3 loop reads CASSLAAYTEAFF. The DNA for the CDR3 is TGTGCCAGCAGCTTAGCGGCCTACACTGAAGCTTTCTTT.